These 22 T cell receptor beta chains were all obtained from the same sample, sequenced in a study of blood T cell repertoires in COVID-19. Method: immunoSEQ multiplex PCR; TCRdb's copy keeps in-frame clones and lacks some. In the table there are roughly 110,000 clones, 76% of which are singletons. What was sequenced was peripheral blood. The receptor source for this set is a man older than 75 with COVID-19, enrolled during active disease.

The J gene is TRBJ2-1, the V gene TRBV25-1; TRBD2 matches at 12 bases. Unmatched junction bases numbered 2, after V lost 8 bases and J lost 6 bases. The CDR3 has 13 amino acids. Germline lookup yields CDR1 MGHDK and CDR2 SYGVNS. CDR3: CASGLAGTNEQFF. The DNA of the CDR3 is TGTGCCAGCGGACTAGCGGGAACCAATGAGCAGTTCTTC.

CDR3 amino acids: CASSEAPIAISGNTIYF. The CDR3 DNA reads as TGTGCCAGCAGTGAAGCGCCGATAGCGATCTCTGGAAACACCATATATTTT. The chain couples TRBV6-1 to TRBJ1-3; D not certain. The CDR3 contains 17 residues. Germline assignment: CDR1 MNHNS and CDR2 SASEGT. V gave up 0 bases and J gave up 0 bases, with 12 bases separating them.

The CDR3 sequence: CASSPAGVTEAFF. The CDR3 nucleotides are TGTGCCAGCTCACCGGCCGGGGTAACGGAAGCTTTCTTT. The chain is built from TRBV18 and TRBJ1-1; D is undetermined. V was trimmed by 3 bases and J by 8 bases, leaving 13 bases between them. This CDR3 has 13 amino acids. Germline V gives CDR1 KGHSH, CDR2 LQKENI.

The V gene is TRBV7-2, the J gene TRBJ1-1, with 7 positions matching TRBD1. This CDR3 has 18 residues. V shed 1 base and J 5 bases; nucleotides not matched to a gene: 16. Germline assignment: CDR1 SGHTA and CDR2 FQGNSA. This chain's CDR3 is CASSLVHRQGGVGTEAFF. CDR3 sequence (DNA): TGTGCCAGCAGCTTAGTCCATAGGCAGGGGGGAGTAGGGACTGAAGCTTTCTTT. Complete variable domain (other parts from reference TRBV7-2 and TRBJ1-1): GAGVSQSPSNKVTEKGKDVELRCDPISGHTALYWYRQSLGQGLEFLIYFQGNSAPDKSGLPSDRFSAERTGGSVSTLTIQRTQQEDSAVYLCASSLVHRQGGVGTEAFFGQGTRLTVV.

This clone has only one observation. This chain uses TRBV5-1 with TRBJ2-5; 10 nucleotides align to TRBD1. The V gene's germline CDR1 is SGHRS and CDR2 YFSETQ. Trimming took 3 bases from V and 2 from J; bases not matched to a gene: 4. CDR3 length equals 15 residues. CDR3 DNA: TGCGCCAGCAGCTCCAGGACAGGGGGACAAGAGACCCAGTACTTC. Residues: CASSSRTGGQETQYF.

In this sample, this clone turned up a few times. This chain connects TRBV19 to TRBJ1-2; unclear D gene. CDR1 LNHDA and CDR2 SQIVND come from the germline V gene (reference sequence). The CDR3 loop spans 13 amino acids. The V and J ends lost 3 bases and 3 bases respectively, with 8 bases between them. CDR3 amino acids: CASSMKADYGYTF. The CDR3 DNA follows: TGTGCCAGTAGTATGAAAGCCGACTATGGCTACACCTTC. The variable domain in full, with the rest retrieved from reference TRBV19 and TRBJ1-2, is DGGITQSPKYLFRKEGQNVTLSCEQNLNHDAMYWYRQDPGQGLRLIYYSQIVNDFQKGDIAEGYSVSREKKESFPLTVTSAQKNPTAFYLCASSMKADYGYTFGSGTRLTVV.

This sequence joins TRBV5-1 and TRBJ1-2, with 10 bases that match TRBD1. V lost 7 bases and J lost 4; bases outside the gene matches: 10. Germline V gene sequence: CDR1 SGHRS, CDR2 YFSETQ. The CDR3 is 15 amino acids. CDR3 protein: CASSPPDRGAYGYTF. CDR3 bases: TGCGCCAGCTCCCCTCCGGACAGGGGGGCCTATGGCTACACCTTC.

The chain employs TRBV7-2 and TRBJ1-1; 7 nucleotides align to TRBD1. This CDR3 contains 14 residues. Germline V gives CDR1 SGHTA, CDR2 FQGNSA. The V and J ends lost 6 bases and 0 bases, in that order; junction bases with no gene match: 4. This CDR3 is CASRPGQMNTEAFF. The CDR3 DNA follows: TGTGCCAGCAGGCCGGGACAGATGAACACTGAAGCTTTCTTT. The full variable domain, rest sourced from reference TRBV7-2 and TRBJ1-1, is GAGVSQSPSNKVTEKGKDVELRCDPISGHTALYWYRQSLGQGLEFLIYFQGNSAPDKSGLPSDRFSAERTGGSVSTLTIQRTQQEDSAVYLCASRPGQMNTEAFFGQGTRLTVV.

The rearrangement uses TRBV2 and TRBJ2-1; D may be TRBD2 (6 bases). The CDR3 has 16 amino acids. Trimming removed 11 bases from V and 2 bases from J, with 22 bases in between. Germline CDR1 and CDR2: SNHLY and FYNNEI. CDR3 amino acids: CAASDGRDSAYNEQFF. For the CDR3, the DNA is TGTGCCGCCTCTGATGGGCGGGACTCTGCCTACAATGAGCAGTTCTTC. The full variable domain, its missing parts supplied by reference TRBV2 and TRBJ2-1, is EPEVTQTPSHQVTQMGQEVILRCVPISNHLYFYWYRQILGQKVEFLVSFYNNEISEKSEIFDDQFSVERPDGSNFTLKIRSTKLEDSAMYFCAASDGRDSAYNEQFFGPGTRLTVL.

The chain has TRBV27 and TRBJ2-2; 7 bases are shared with TRBD2. J gave up 0 bases and V 2 bases, and 12 bases lay outside the gene matches. This CDR3 spans 19 amino acids. CDR1 MNHEY and CDR2 SMNVEV come from the germline V gene (reference sequence). DNA of the CDR3: TGTGCCAGCAGTTTAACTCGTGTGGGAGGGAATGCGAACACCGGGGAGCTGTTTTTT. Translation: CASSLTRVGGNANTGELFF.

A few counts support this clone. The chain has TRBV3-1 (or the pseudogene TRBV3-2) and TRBJ1-2, with TRBD1 as a possible D gene (6 bases). V was cut by 4 bases and J by 4 bases, with 22 bases left in between. Germline-derived CDR1 and CDR2 are LGHDT and YNNKEL (reference sequence). This CDR3 comprises 17 residues. CDR3 DNA: TGTGCCAGCAGCCCAGACTGGGAAAACAGGGAGCCCTATGGCTACACCTTC. It translates to CASSPDWENREPYGYTF.

This clone showed up just once. The V gene is TRBV19, the J gene TRBJ1-2; 10 positions agree with TRBD1. The V and J ends lost 6 bases and 8 bases, in that order; junction bases with no gene match: 18. Per germline, CDR1 LNHDA and CDR2 SQIVND (reference sequence). CDR3 length equals 17 residues. The CDR3 reads CASRQTGQGTILGGYTF. CDR3 DNA: TGTGCCAGTAGACAAACGGGACAGGGGACCATCCTGGGCGGCTACACCTTC.

The V and J genes are TRBV5-1 and TRBJ1-1, with 7 bases lining up with TRBD1. The CDR3 spans 14 residues. V dropped 4 bases and J dropped 0; count of bases not matched to a gene: 3. From germline, CDR1 is SGHRS and CDR2 YFSETQ. CDR3 nucleotide sequence: TGCGCCAGCAGCCTCCAGGGGGTGAACACTGAAGCTTTCTTT. This codes for CASSLQGVNTEAFF.

The V call is TRBV29-1, the J call TRBJ2-1; 7 bases match TRBD2. The CDR3 has 10 residues. The V gene's germline CDR1 is SQVTM and CDR2 ANQGSEA. The V and J ends lost 1 base and 12 bases, in that order; junction bases with no gene match: 0. CDR3 residues: CSVEAGGQFF. CDR3 bases: TGCAGCGTTGAAGCGGGGGGGCAGTTCTTC.

This chain joins TRBV7-2 and TRBJ1-2; TRBD1 is a possible D gene (5 bases). The CDR3 has 15 amino acids. CDR1 is SGHTA, CDR2 FQGNSA, per germline. Trimming shortened V by 5 bases and J by 4 bases, and 17 bases separated the two germline ends. The CDR3 coding sequence is TGTGCCAGCAGCCCGGGGGAGGCGGTGAGCTATGGCTACACCTTC. Its translation is CASSPGEAVSYGYTF.

This clone has more than one count but fewer than ten. The chain recombines TRBV7-9 with TRBJ1-2, with TRBD1 matching 7 bases. Germline CDR1 is SEHNR and CDR2 is FQNEAQ (reference sequence). The trim removed 3 bases at V and 1 base at J, leaving 11 bases unmatched. The length of the CDR3 is 17 residues. In DNA form, the CDR3 reads TGTGCCAGCAGCTTCCCGGAACGGGACAGCTTTAACTATGGCTACACCTTC. Encoded protein: CASSFPERDSFNYGYTF.

The CDR3 protein is CATSDLKQGLETQYF. DNA for the CDR3: TGTGCCACCAGTGATTTAAAACAGGGTCTCGAGACCCAGTACTTC. This chain uses TRBV24-1 with TRBJ2-5; weak D call: TRBD1 (6 bases). The CDR3 extends over 15 amino acids. V dropped 1 base and J dropped 5 bases, with 13 bases sitting between them. CDR1 and CDR2 (germline): KGHDR, SFDVKD.

The CDR3 nucleotides read TGTGCCAGCAGTCAAATCGGGGGGCTGGCTTTCTTT. Its translation is CASSQIGGLAFF. The chain uses TRBV3-1 (or the pseudogene TRBV3-2) and TRBJ1-1; D might be TRBD1 (6 bases). The CDR3 consists of 12 residues. The germline gives CDR1 LGHDT, CDR2 YNNKEL (reference sequence). Deletions cut 6 bases from V and 11 bases from J, with 16 bases between.

This clone was found many times. V is TRBV27 and J is TRBJ2-5; 10 bases map to TRBD1. Trimming removed 8 bases from V and 5 bases from J; junction bases left unmatched: 11. The V gene's germline CDR1 is MNHEY and CDR2 SMNVEV (reference sequence). This CDR3 region has 15 residues. CDR3 in amino acids: CASGDRGNPGETQYF. The DNA for the CDR3 is TGTGCCAGCGGGGACAGGGGCAATCCTGGGGAGACCCAGTACTTC.

As DNA, the CDR3 is TGCAGCGTTGACGCGGGATCTGCCGAGCAGTACTTC. It codes for CSVDAGSAEQYF. This chain connects TRBV29-1 to TRBJ2-7; perhaps TRBD2 as D (6 bases). Germline V gives CDR1 SQVTM, CDR2 ANQGSEA. V was clipped by 3 bases and J by 6 bases, with 12 bases between them. The CDR3 totals 12 residues.

The genes are TRBV4-3 and TRBJ2-7, with TRBD1 matching 11 bases. Per the germline V gene, CDR1 is LGHNA and CDR2 is YSLEER. This CDR3 has 15 residues. J was trimmed by 3 bases and V by 4 bases; bases with no gene match: 5. The CDR3 loop is CASSPGTGGIYEQYF. CDR3 nucleotides: TGCGCCAGCAGCCCCGGGACAGGGGGAATCTACGAGCAGTACTTC.

This clone has ten or more counts. V usage is TRBV28 and J usage is TRBJ2-7; weak D call: TRBD2 (5 bases). CDR3 length: 13 amino acids. Germline CDR1 MDHEN, CDR2 SYDVKM. V was trimmed by 8 bases and J by 2 bases, leaving 13 bases between them. CDR3 bases: TGTGCCAGCGGGAAGGGAGATACCTACGAGCAGTACTTC. Residues: CASGKGDTYEQYF.